What follows describes a single TCR beta chain. Its antigen is unknown. The V and J ends lost 4 bases and 0 bases, in that order; junction bases with no gene match: 4. The germline V gene encodes CDR1 SGDLS and CDR2 YYNGEE. The CDR3 runs 14 residues. It was cDNA, reverse transcribed from extracted RNA, that served as the sequencing template. Sequencing was performed with immunoSEQ multiplex PCR; in TCRdb, only in-frame clones are kept and a portion is missing. The sample lists 220,000 or so clones; approximately 52% were seen once. Cell sorting was applied to PBMCs, and CD4+ and CD8+ T cells were collected. The data belong to a study of CD8+ T cells in alopecia areata. For the study at large: Tofacitinib administration to treated patients was oral, at 5 to 10 mg twice daily. Study-wide findings and caveats: Lesional tissue from the scalp (especially in alopecia totalis/universalis) showed higher clonality than normal scalp. Alphabeta T cells residing in normal skin are also sequenced in scalp samples.

The TCR originated in a human donor with alopecia areata. The V and J genes are TRBV9 and TRBJ2-7; 7 bases are a match to TRBD2. This sample comprised CD4+ T cells sorted from blood, obtained at week 0. The CDR3 region has the DNA TGTGCCAGCAGCCCCCGGGACTACTCCTACGAGCAGTACTTC. It specifies CASSPRDYSYEQYF.